This is a list of T cell receptor beta chains from one sample in a study of blood T cell repertoires in COVID-19. TCRdb keeps only in-frame clones here, not all; method: immunoSEQ multiplex PCR. The sample carries about 81,000 clones, roughly 82% recorded once. Specimen: peripheral blood. Every receptor here comes from a human donor in a cohort sampled during active COVID-19. The CDR3 runs from the conserved cysteine through the conserved F or W. The order of the fields is D gene, V gene, clone size, J gene, CDR3 DNA, CDR3 protein. D genes are given only for firm matches. A clone size is listed for some rows: how often the clone was seen (once, few, many), or a class if it is expanded.

NA,TRBV5-6,NA,TRBJ2-3,TGTGCCAGCAGCCCAGGGGGGAGACAATTCACAGATACGCAGTATTTT,CASSPGGRQFTDTQYF
TRBD2,TRBV5-1,once,TRBJ2-7,TGCGCCAGCAGCTCCACTAGCGGGGGGGTGTACGAGCAGTACTTC,CASSSTSGGVYEQYF
TRBD1,TRBV2,NA,TRBJ1-5,TGTGCCAGCTGGGGGGGACAGGGGACGGGGCAGCCCCAGCATTTT,CASWGGQGTGQPQHF
TRBD2,TRBV7-2,NA,TRBJ2-3,TGTGCCAGCAGCTTAGGGGCCGGGGGGACGACCATCACAGATACGCAGTATTTT,CASSLGAGGTTITDTQYF
TRBD1,TRBV19,NA,TRBJ2-7,TGTGCCAGTAGTATTCGGGACAGGGCCTACGAGCAGTACTTC,CASSIRDRAYEQYF
NA,TRBV7-8,NA,TRBJ1-6,TGTGCCAGCAGCGTCCTCCCTTCACCCCTCCACTTT,CASSVLPSPLHF
TRBD1,TRBV6-5,few,TRBJ2-7,TGTGCCAGCCGGACAGGAACCTACGAGCAGTACTTC,CASRTGTYEQYF
NA,TRBV6-5,once,TRBJ2-3,TGTGCCAGCAGTTACTCTCCCAGGGGATTAGATAGTTATTTT,CASSYSPRGLDSYF
NA,TRBV5-1,NA,TRBJ2-7,TGCGCCAGCAGCTTTACAGGATCAAGCTACGAGCAGTACTTC,CASSFTGSSYEQYF
TRBD1,TRBV4-3,few,TRBJ1-4,TGCGCCAGCAGCCAAGCCTTGGTCGGGACAGGGGGCTTAGGGAGAAATGAAAAACTGTTTTTT,CASSQALVGTGGLGRNEKLFF
TRBD1,TRBV9,few,TRBJ2-7,TGTGCCAGCAGCGTAGCTACGGGACAGGGGTTCGACGAGCAGTACTTC,CASSVATGQGFDEQYF
NA,TRBV3-1/TRBV3-2,NA,TRBJ1-6,TGTGCCAGCAGCCAAGATGGCACAGGCCCTTGGCCCCTCCACTTT,CASSQDGTGPWPLHF
NA,TRBV14,once,TRBJ1-4,TGTGCCAGCAGCCCGCTCGGCAGGACAACTAATGAAAAACTGTTTTTT,CASSPLGRTTNEKLFF
TRBD1,TRBV19,NA,TRBJ1-2,TGTGCCAGTAGTATTAACAGGGGCGCTAACTATGGCTACACCTTC,CASSINRGANYGYTF
TRBD2,TRBV14,NA,TRBJ2-7,TGTGCCAGCAGCCAAGGAGCGGGGCGCTGGGGCGAGCAGTACTTC,CASSQGAGRWGEQYF
NA,TRBV10-3,NA,TRBJ2-7,TGTGCCATCAGTGGACAGGTATCCTACGAGCAGTACTTC,CAISGQVSYEQYF
TRBD1,TRBV24-1,once,TRBJ2-2,TGTGCCACCAGTGACCCGGGACAGGGAGTCACCGGGGAGCTGTTTTTT,CATSDPGQGVTGELFF
NA,TRBV5-4,NA,TRBJ2-5,TGTGCCAGCAGCTCAAGACAGGGAGGAGATCAAGAGACCCAGTACTTC,CASSSRQGGDQETQYF
TRBD1,TRBV11-2,NA,TRBJ2-5,TGTGCCAGCAGGACGACAGGGACGGAGACCCAGTACTTC,CASRTTGTETQYF
TRBD2,TRBV29-1,NA,TRBJ2-7,TGCAGCGTTGATACTGGGGAGGGTCTTTACGAGCAGTACTTC,CSVDTGEGLYEQYF
NA,TRBV3-1/TRBV3-2,NA,TRBJ1-2,TGTGCCAGCAGCCAAAAGGGGAACTATGGCTACACCTTC,CASSQKGNYGYTF
TRBD1,TRBV9,NA,TRBJ1-5,TGTGCCAGCAGCACAGGGGGAAGCAATCAGCCCCAGCATTTT,CASSTGGSNQPQHF
NA,TRBV3-1/TRBV3-2,NA,TRBJ2-7,TGTGCCACCGCTTCAGAGGGTTCCGAGCAGTACTTC,CATASEGSEQYF
TRBD1,TRBV3-1/TRBV3-2,NA,TRBJ1-1,TGTGCCAGCAGCCAAGAATTAGGGGGCCAAAAAGCTTTCTTT,CASSQELGGQKAFF
NA,TRBV7-9,NA,TRBJ2-1,TGTGCCAGCAGCTTATCGAGCCGGGGAGGAGGGGCCTACAATGAGCAGTTCTTC,CASSLSSRGGGAYNEQFF
TRBD1,TRBV24-1,NA,TRBJ1-2,TGTGCCACCGGGGACAGGGCATATGGCTACACCTTC,CATGDRAYGYTF
TRBD1,TRBV11-1,few,TRBJ2-1,TGTGCCAGCAGCCGGGACAGCTACAATGAGCAGTTCTTC,CASSRDSYNEQFF
NA,TRBV5-4,NA,TRBJ1-1,TGTGCCAGCAGCTCGGACATCCAGAACACTGAAGCTTTCTTT,CASSSDIQNTEAFF
TRBD2,TRBV5-4,NA,TRBJ2-1,TGTGCCAGCGGAGGACTAGCGGGGGCCTACAATGAGCAGTTCTTC,CASGGLAGAYNEQFF
TRBD2,TRBV7-2,NA,TRBJ2-1,TGTGCCAGCAGCTTAAGGCTAGCGGGGGGCCAGCAGTTCTTC,CASSLRLAGGQQFF
TRBD2,TRBV11-2,NA,TRBJ2-7,TGTGCCAGCAGCTTAAAGACTAGCGGGTACGAGCAGTACTTC,CASSLKTSGYEQYF
NA,TRBV21-1,NA,TRBJ1-5,TGTGCCAGCAGCGCTACCGGGACAGGGGGCCGCAATCAGCCCCAGCATTTT,CASSATGTGGRNQPQHF
NA,TRBV6-5,NA,TRBJ2-5,TGTGCCAGCACAGAGGTGCAGGAGACCCAGTACTTC,CASTEVQETQYF
TRBD2,TRBV19,NA,TRBJ2-3,TGTGCCAGTAGTATAGGACTAGCGGATACAGATACGCAGTATTTT,CASSIGLADTDTQYF
NA,TRBV28,once,TRBJ2-5,TGTGCCAGCAGTCTAAGACTAGAAGTCCAAGAGACCCAGTACTTC,CASSLRLEVQETQYF